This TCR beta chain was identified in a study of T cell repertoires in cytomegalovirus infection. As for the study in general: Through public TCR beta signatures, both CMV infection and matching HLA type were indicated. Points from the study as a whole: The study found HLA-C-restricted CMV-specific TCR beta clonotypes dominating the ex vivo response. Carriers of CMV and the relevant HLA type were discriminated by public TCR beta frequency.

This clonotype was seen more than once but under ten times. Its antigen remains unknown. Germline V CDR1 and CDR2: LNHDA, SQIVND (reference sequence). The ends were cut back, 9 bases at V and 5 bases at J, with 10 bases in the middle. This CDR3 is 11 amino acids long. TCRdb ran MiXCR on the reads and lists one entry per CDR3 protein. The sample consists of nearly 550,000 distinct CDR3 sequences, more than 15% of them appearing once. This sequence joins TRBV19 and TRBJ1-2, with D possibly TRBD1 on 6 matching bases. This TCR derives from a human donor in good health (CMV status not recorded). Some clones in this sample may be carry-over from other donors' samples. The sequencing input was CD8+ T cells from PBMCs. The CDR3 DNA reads TGTGCCAGCCGGACAGATTATGGCTACACCTTC. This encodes CASRTDYGYTF.